These 12 T cell receptor beta chains were sequenced from one sample in a study of cytomegalovirus exposure and HLA in healthy donors. PCR primers comprised 60 Vbeta and 13 Jbeta primers. Only in-frame clones appear in the TCRdb table, and some are missing; sequencing was by immunoSEQ multiplex PCR. The sample records around 170,000 clones, 76% being singletons. The sample comprised PBMCs. These receptors were obtained from a man aged 18-30 years in good health and CMV-seronegative.

The chain couples TRBV7-6 to TRBJ2-7, with a possible D match to TRBD1 (6 bases). Per the germline V gene, CDR1 is SGHVS and CDR2 is FNYEAQ. The CDR3 spans 13 residues. V gave up 5 bases and J gave up 1 base, with 9 bases separating them. The CDR3 reads CASSQGQSYEQYF. Written as DNA, the CDR3 is TGTGCCAGCAGCCAAGGACAGTCCTACGAGCAGTACTTC. Together with reference TRBV7-6 and TRBJ2-7, the CDR3 gives the full variable domain: GAGVSQSPRYKVTKRGQDVALRCDPISGHVSLYWYRQALGQGPEFLTYFNYEAQQDKSGLPNDRFSAERPEGSISTLTIQRTEQRDSAMYRCASSQGQSYEQYFGPGTRLTVT.

J is TRBJ2-7 and V is TRBV6-6, with 8 bases lining up with TRBD1. This CDR3 region has 13 residues. The V segment lost 4 bases and the J segment 3 bases; nucleotides outside the gene matches: 2. The V gene's germline CDR1 is MNHNY and CDR2 SVGAGI (reference sequence). DNA of the CDR3: TGTGCCAGCAGTTCGGGACAGGTCTACGAGCAGTACTTC. This gives the protein CASSSGQVYEQYF.

With respect to this clone: One end of the junction does not line up with germline, which may come from a read error. This chain's CDR3 is CATSRDRGPNQPQHF. The CDR3, as DNA: TGTGCCACCAGCCGAGACAGGGGGCCGAATCAGCCCCAGCATTTT. J is TRBJ1-5 and V is TRBV15; 10 bases align to TRBD1. The CDR3 is made up of 15 amino acids. CDR1 is LNHNV and CDR2 is YYDKDF in the germline V gene (reference sequence).

The rearrangement uses TRBV5-1 and TRBJ1-6; D possibly corresponds to TRBD1 (6 bases). The V gene lost 4 bases and the J gene lost 6 bases, with 17 bases spanning the gap. Germline-derived CDR1 and CDR2 are SGHRS and YFSETQ. The CDR3 contains 16 residues. CDR3 bases: TGCGCCAGCAGCCGAGGAGGACAGCAAGTTAATTCACCCCTCCACTTT. Translated, it gives CASSRGGQQVNSPLHF.

V and J are TRBV7-2 and TRBJ2-7; possibly TRBD2 for D (6 bases). Germline V gives CDR1 SGHTA, CDR2 FQGNSA. The CDR3 is 15 residues long. V lost 5 bases, J lost 2 bases, and 16 bases lay in between. The DNA for the CDR3 is TGTGCCAGCAGCCCCCGGGACTCTACTCCCTACGAGCAGTACTTC. Its protein product is CASSPRDSTPYEQYF.

This chain connects TRBV7-2 to TRBJ2-7; D may be TRBD1 (5 bases). Trimming stripped 1 base from V and 0 bases from J, with 10 bases between. The CDR3 has 15 residues. The germline CDR1 and CDR2 sequences are SGHTA and FQGNSA. Here the CDR3 reads CASSLVLQGSYEQYF. The CDR3 DNA follows: TGTGCCAGCAGCTTAGTCCTTCAGGGCTCCTACGAGCAGTACTTC.

This chain links TRBV6-1 with TRBJ1-2; TRBD1 matches 8 bases. CDR3 length equals 15 residues. Germline V gene sequence: CDR1 MNHNS, CDR2 SASEGT. J lost 1 base, V lost 10 bases, and 11 bases had no gene match. This chain's CDR3 is CATVMGTGNNYGYTF. The DNA of the CDR3 is TGTGCCACCGTCATGGGGACAGGAAATAACTATGGCTACACCTTC.

This clone was counted only a few times. This chain joins TRBV29-1 and TRBJ1-1; unclear D gene. This CDR3 is 13 amino acids long. Germline values: CDR1 SQVTM, CDR2 ANQGSEA. Trimming removed 4 bases at V and 5 bases at J, with 14 bases between. CDR3 amino acids: CSVVAKRGTEAFF. The CDR3 DNA sequence: TGCAGCGTTGTGGCTAAGAGAGGAACTGAAGCTTTCTTT.

This clone was detected only a few times. The chain combines TRBV5-1 with TRBJ2-7; 7 bases are shared with TRBD1. The CDR3 extends over 14 amino acids. V trimming: 5 bases; J trimming: 6 bases; junction bases outside the gene matches: 11. Per the germline V gene, CDR1 is SGHRS and CDR2 is YFSETQ. As DNA, the CDR3 is TGCGCCAGCAGTTGGGGGACAGCCCTACTCGAGCAGTACTTC. Its protein product is CASSWGTALLEQYF.

The chain carries TRBV4-1 and TRBJ2-3, with unresolved D. The germline V gene encodes CDR1 MGHRA and CDR2 YSYEKL. V lost 4 bases to trimming and J lost 4 bases, with 12 bases between them. The CDR3 is made up of 14 amino acids. CDR3 sequence reads: CASSPLNAADTQYF. The DNA of the CDR3 is TGCGCCAGCAGCCCTCTTAATGCGGCAGATACGCAGTATTTT.

The chain combines TRBV2 with TRBJ2-7; 7 bases match TRBD2. The germline V gene encodes CDR1 SNHLY and CDR2 FYNNEI. This CDR3 contains 13 residues. Trimming took 4 bases from V and 0 from J; bases not matched to a gene: 0. The CDR3 DNA reads as TGTGCCAGCAGTGGGGGGGGCTCCTACGAGCAGTACTTC. This sequence encodes CASSGGGSYEQYF.

The chain employs TRBV30 and TRBJ1-3, with no clear D. CDR3 length: 13 residues. V gave up 1 base and J gave up 4 bases, with 8 bases separating them. Germline loops: CDR1 GTSNPN, CDR2 SVGIG (reference sequence). The CDR3 bases are TGTGCCTGGAGTGGTCCGAGGGGAAACACCATATATTTT. Translating gives CAWSGPRGNTIYF.